These T cell receptor beta chains were read from a single sample in a study of cytomegalovirus exposure and HLA in healthy donors. The assay was immunoSEQ multiplex PCR, and TCRdb's table has in-frame clones only and misses some. The sample contains more than 95,000 clones, approximately 72% of which appear only once. What was sequenced was PBMCs. Receptors were obtained from a woman aged 50 to 60 in good health and CMV-seropositive. Each CDR3 is given with its conserved first and last residue. The D gene is left open where the match is weak. Some rows mark clone size as missing; the rest say once, few, many or name a class of expanded clone.

D,J,V,size,CDR3,DNA
NA,TRBJ1-4,TRBV5-1,NA,CASSLTLRQATNEKLFF,TGCGCCAGCAGCTTGACCCTGCGACAGGCAACTAATGAAAAACTGTTTTTT
NA,TRBJ2-6,TRBV28,NA,CASSSIASGANVLTF,TGTGCCAGCAGTTCCATAGCCTCTGGGGCCAACGTCCTGACTTTC
TRBD1,TRBJ1-5,TRBV2,NA,CASTPDRGAGQPQHF,TGTGCCAGCACCCCGGACAGGGGGGCCGGTCAGCCCCAGCATTTT
TRBD1,TRBJ2-2,TRBV12-5,NA,CASGGDRGIDTGELFF,TGTGCTAGTGGGGGGGACAGGGGGATTGACACCGGGGAGCTGTTTTTT
TRBD1,TRBJ1-1,TRBV6-1,NA,CASRGGQDGTEAFF,TGTGCCAGCAGAGGAGGACAGGACGGCACTGAAGCTTTCTTT
NA,TRBJ1-2,TRBV6-1,few,CASSAQNYGYTF,TGTGCCAGCAGTGCTCAGAACTATGGCTACACCTTC
TRBD2,TRBJ2-4,TRBV7-8,NA,CASPVREVANNIQYF,TGTGCCAGCCCGGTTCGGGAGGTGGCAAACAACATTCAGTACTTC
TRBD2,TRBJ2-1,TRBV7-8,NA,CASSGKRGGGRDEQFF,TGTGCCAGCAGCGGAAAGCGGGGGGGCGGTAGAGATGAGCAGTTCTTC
TRBD2,TRBJ2-7,TRBV29-1,NA,CSVGGGPTYEQYF,TGCAGCGTTGGGGGGGGACCCACCTACGAGCAGTACTTC
NA,TRBJ2-2,TRBV6-6,NA,CASRSTGSAGELFF,TGTGCCAGCAGGTCCACAGGGTCGGCCGGGGAGCTGTTTTTT
NA,TRBJ1-1,TRBV5-4,medium-sized,CASSQPTGMNTEAFF,TGTGCCAGCAGCCAACCGACGGGAATGAACACTGAAGCTTTCTTT
TRBD2,TRBJ2-5,TRBV2,once,CASSERGLGGSETQYF,TGTGCCAGCAGTGAACGGGGACTAGGGGGGAGTGAGACCCAGTACTTC
NA,TRBJ1-2,TRBV7-3,NA,CASSLTGHGQTHRYGYTF,TGTGCCAGCAGCTTAACGGGACATGGACAGACTCACCGTTATGGCTACACCTTC
TRBD2,TRBJ2-4,TRBV4-3,NA,CASSQDQFSGRRSKNIQYF,TGCGCCAGCAGCCAAGATCAGTTTAGCGGGAGACGGTCCAAAAACATTCAGTACTTC
NA,TRBJ2-2,TRBV7-9,NA,CASSDIRGVGPNTGELFF,TGTGCCAGCAGCGATATCAGGGGGGTGGGGCCGAACACCGGGGAGCTGTTTTTT
TRBD1,TRBJ1-4,TRBV5-1,NA,CASSWAGGEKLFF,TGCGCCAGCAGCTGGGCAGGGGGTGAAAAACTGTTTTTT
TRBD1,TRBJ2-7,TRBV6-5,NA,CASSYSWTGSYEQYF,TGTGCCAGCAGTTACTCGTGGACAGGCTCCTACGAGCAGTACTTC
TRBD1,TRBJ1-4,TRBV10-3,NA,CAIRGQGGEKLFF,TGTGCCATCAGAGGACAGGGAGGGGAAAAACTGTTTTTT
NA,TRBJ1-4,TRBV30,NA,CAWSVLTGNEKLFF,TGTGCCTGGAGTGTACTAACTGGAAATGAAAAACTGTTTTTT
TRBD2,TRBJ2-7,TRBV27,few,CASSLRAGGLHEQYF,TGTGCCAGCAGTTTAAGAGCGGGGGGCCTACACGAGCAGTACTTC
TRBD2,TRBJ2-3,TRBV6-1,once,CASSGLAGGTDTQYF,TGTGCCAGCAGTGGACTAGCGGGGGGCACAGATACGCAGTATTTT
NA,TRBJ2-5,TRBV29-1,NA,CSVELVFQETQYF,TGCAGCGTTGAGCTAGTCTTCCAAGAGACCCAGTACTTC
NA,TRBJ2-7,TRBV30,NA,CAWSVLGVEWYEQYF,TGTGCCTGGAGTGTACTCGGGGTTGAGTGGTACGAGCAGTACTTC
NA,TRBJ1-1,TRBV5-1,NA,CASSSKKQALNTEAFF,TGCGCCAGCAGCTCGAAGAAACAGGCGCTGAACACTGAAGCTTTCTTT
TRBD1,TRBJ1-3,TRBV30,NA,CAWSLTGNSGNTIYF,TGTGCCTGGAGTCTGACAGGGAACTCTGGAAACACCATATATTTT
TRBD1,TRBJ2-7,TRBV5-4,NA,CASSKTGTGGNEQYF,TGTGCCAGCAGCAAAACCGGGACAGGGGGCAACGAGCAGTACTTC
TRBD1,TRBJ2-7,TRBV4-3,few,CASSQSGTGGTGEQYF,TGCGCCAGCAGCCAATCCGGGACAGGGGGGACGGGCGAGCAGTACTTC
NA,TRBJ1-2,TRBV30,NA,CAWSLGPYGYTF,TGTGCCTGGAGTCTGGGCCCCTATGGCTACACCTTC
TRBD1,TRBJ1-6,TRBV30,NA,CAWKTGGEGYSPLHF,TGTGCCTGGAAAACAGGGGGCGAGGGCTATTCACCCCTCCACTTT
NA,TRBJ1-5,TRBV5-3,NA,CARSPQGGPVFYQPQHF,TGTGCCAGGAGCCCCCAGGGCGGCCCTGTCTTCTATCAGCCCCAGCATTTT
TRBD1,TRBJ1-2,TRBV27,NA,CASSFRQTGRSNYGYTF,TGTGCCAGCAGTTTCCGCCAGACAGGGAGGTCCAACTATGGCTACACCTTC
TRBD1,TRBJ2-5,TRBV11-1,NA,CASSPRGQGASGQETQYF,TGTGCCAGCAGCCCGAGGGGACAGGGGGCTTCAGGGCAAGAGACCCAGTACTTC